The 9 T cell receptor beta chains presented below share a single source sample, sequenced in a study of CD8+CD57+ T cells in acquired aplastic anemia. Genomic DNA, serving as template, underwent TCR beta VDJ and CDR3 profiling. Via MiXCR, TCRdb re-called the reads, giving one row per CDR3 protein. The data hold around 68,000 distinct CDR3 sequences, with 50% to 55% observed a single time. Sequencing was carried out using sorted CD4+, CD8+, or CD8+CD57+ T cells (not recorded which) from PBMCs. All receptors derive from a human donor in good health, serving as a control.

This chain uses TRBV29-1 with TRBJ1-1; D ambiguous. From germline, CDR1 is SQVTM and CDR2 ANQGSEA. The V end lost 4 bases, the J end lost 3 bases, and 12 bases lay between the germline ends. This CDR3 has 13 residues. This CDR3 reads CSVGPAVHTEAFF. The CDR3 bases are TGCAGCGTTGGCCCGGCGGTGCACACTGAAGCTTTCTTT.

For the CDR3, the DNA is TGTGCCAGCAGTGAAGCCTCCTCGAGAGGGGGACTGTTTTTT. Its translation is CASSEASSRGGLFF. The rearrangement links TRBV2 to TRBJ1-4, with D possibly TRBD1 on 6 matching bases. CDR3 length: 14 residues. The germline CDR1 and CDR2 sequences are SNHLY and FYNNEI. The ends were cut back, 0 bases at V and 13 bases at J, with 15 bases in the middle. The whole variable domain, filled in from reference TRBV2 and TRBJ1-4, reads EPEVTQTPSHQVTQMGQEVILRCVPISNHLYFYWYRQILGQKVEFLVSFYNNEISEKSEIFDDQFSVERPDGSNFTLKIRSTKLEDSAMYFCASSEASSRGGLFFGSGTQLSVL.

This clonotype was counted between two and nine times. The chain has TRBV7-9 and TRBJ1-4; TRBD1 is a possible D gene (6 bases). Per the germline V gene, CDR1 is SEHNR and CDR2 is FQNEAQ (reference sequence). The ends were cut back, 5 bases at V and 7 bases at J, with 11 bases in the middle. CDR3 length equals 13 residues. The CDR3 reads CASSAQGSEKLFF. In DNA, the CDR3 is TGTGCCAGCAGCGCTCAGGGGAGTGAAAAACTGTTTTTT.

This clonotype came up many times. V usage is TRBV11-2 and J usage is TRBJ1-2; D perhaps matches TRBD1 (6 bases). Germline assignment: CDR1 SGHAT and CDR2 FQNNGV. The V gene lost 5 bases and the J gene lost 7 bases, with 11 bases spanning the gap. The length of the CDR3 is 12 residues. DNA of the CDR3: TGTGCCAGCAGCCCGGGGGCGGGTGGCTACACCTTC. Amino acids: CASSPGAGGYTF.

The chain recombines TRBV7-9 with TRBJ1-2, with a possible D match to TRBD1 (6 bases). Deletions cut 2 bases from V and 4 bases from J, with 11 bases between. CDR3 length equals 14 residues. The germline CDR1 and CDR2 sequences are SEHNR and FQNEAQ (reference sequence). The CDR3 region has the DNA TGTGCCAGCAGCTTAAACGGGGACACCTATGGCTACACCTTC. This codes for CASSLNGDTYGYTF.

This rearrangement joins TRBV19 to TRBJ2-7, with 8 bases aligning to TRBD1. Germline-derived CDR1 and CDR2 are LNHDA and SQIVND (reference sequence). The CDR3 covers 14 residues. V shed 9 bases and J 3 bases; nucleotides not matched to a gene: 10. As DNA, the CDR3 is TGTGCCAGCAGTTCGACAGGGACAGGCTACGAGCAGTACTTC. This sequence encodes CASSSTGTGYEQYF. The variable domain in full, with the rest retrieved from reference TRBV19 and TRBJ2-7, is DGGITQSPKYLFRKEGQNVTLSCEQNLNHDAMYWYRQDPGQGLRLIYYSQIVNDFQKGDIAEGYSVSREKKESFPLTVTSAQKNPTAFYLCASSSTGTGYEQYFGPGTRLTVT.

This clonotype was recorded at least ten times. The chain carries TRBV13 and TRBJ2-7; D may match TRBD1 or TRBD2 (6 bases each). The ends were cut back, 0 bases at V and 6 bases at J, with 12 bases in the middle. The CDR3 has 14 amino acids. Germline CDR1 PRHDT, CDR2 FYEKMQ (reference sequence). The CDR3 nucleotides are TGTGCCAGCAGCTTAGGGGGGGGCCTCTTCGAGCAGTACTTC. This translates into CASSLGGGLFEQYF.

At least ten counts were recorded for this clonotype. The V call is TRBV5-6, the J call TRBJ1-6; 8 positions agree with TRBD1. With V trimmed by 2 bases and J by 3 bases, 4 bases remained unmatched. CDR1 and CDR2 (germline): SGHDT, YYEEEE. This CDR3 is 16 amino acids long. CDR3 DNA sequence: TGTGCCAGCAGCTTCTGGACAGGGAGCTATAATTCACCCCTCCACTTT. Protein sequence: CASSFWTGSYNSPLHF.

J is TRBJ1-1 and V is TRBV10-3; TRBD1 aligns across 10 bases. The CDR3 length is 13 residues. In germline, CDR1 is ENHRY, CDR2 SYGVKD. The trim removed 7 bases at V and 5 bases at J, leaving 4 bases unmatched. As DNA, the CDR3 is TGTGCCATCAAGGGGACAGGGGAAACTGAAGCTTTCTTT. Residues: CAIKGTGETEAFF.